The 28 T cell receptor beta chains in this list originate from one sample, sequenced in a study of T cell responses to AZD1222 COVID-19 vaccine. TCRdb keeps only in-frame clones here, not all; method: immunoSEQ multiplex PCR. This table has nearly 110,000 clones, around 90% appearing once. The sample here was peripheral blood, taken on day 0 of AZD1222 vaccination. All receptors come from an adult in good health.

V usage is TRBV11-3 and J usage is TRBJ2-2, with TRBD1 matching 8 bases. The V gene end was trimmed by 4 bases and the J gene end by 2 bases; junction bases not matched to a gene: 3. The CDR3 totals 15 residues. The germline gives CDR1 SGHNT, CDR2 YENEEA. The CDR3 DNA sequence: TGTGCCAGCAGCTCGACAGGGGTTAACACCGGGGAGCTGTTTTTT. As protein: CASSSTGVNTGELFF.

The chain couples TRBV3-1 (or the pseudogene TRBV3-2) to TRBJ2-4, with D maybe TRBD1 (5 bases). CDR1 and CDR2 from the germline V gene are LGHDT and YNNKEL (reference sequence). The CDR3 has 14 residues. The V gene lost 4 bases and the J gene lost 9 bases, with 16 bases spanning the gap. The CDR3 region is CASSPRALWGIQYF. The CDR3 nucleotides are TGTGCCAGCAGCCCCAGGGCCTTGTGGGGCATTCAGTACTTC.

The chain combines TRBV7-9 with TRBJ1-2; 8 nucleotides line up with TRBD1. CDR3 size: 13 residues. Germline assignment: CDR1 SEHNR and CDR2 FQNEAQ (reference sequence). V lost 5 bases, J lost 8 bases, and 7 bases stayed unmatched. This CDR3 is CASSLDRGYGYTF. CDR3 DNA sequence: TGTGCCAGCAGCCTCGACAGGGGCTACGGCTACACCTTC.

V gene TRBV10-3 combines with J gene TRBJ1-1; 7 bases map to TRBD1. The CDR3 length is 14 residues. Germline values: CDR1 ENHRY, CDR2 SYGVKD. V dropped 7 bases and J dropped 1; count of bases not matched to a gene: 6. The CDR3 nucleotides are TGTGCCATCAATAGGGAGGGGGCGAACACTGAAGCTTTCTTT. Amino acids: CAINREGANTEAFF.

This chain uses TRBV14 with TRBJ1-3; D is unclear. Germline V gene lookup returns CDR1 SGHDN and CDR2 FVKESK. The V end was cut by 2 bases, the J end by 0 bases, with 11 bases between. CDR3 length: 16 amino acids. The CDR3 here is CASSQSTASSGNTIYF. The CDR3 nucleotides read TGTGCCAGCAGCCAAAGTACAGCCTCCTCTGGAAACACCATATATTTT.

This sequence joins TRBV5-1 and TRBJ2-7; 9 bases are a match to TRBD1. After removal of 3 bases from V and 5 bases from J, the junction contained 9 bases not matched to a gene. CDR1 SGHRS and CDR2 YFSETQ come from the germline V gene. The CDR3 covers 15 residues. CDR3 DNA sequence: TGCGCCAGCAGCTCGGGGGACAGGGATCTCGACGAGCAGTACTTC. It is translated as CASSSGDRDLDEQYF.

This chain joins TRBV30 and TRBJ2-7, with 7 bases matching TRBD1. With V trimmed by 5 bases and J by 3 bases, 7 bases remained unmatched. CDR3 length: 13 amino acids. Germline V gene lookup returns CDR1 GTSNPN and CDR2 SVGIG (reference sequence). The CDR3 reads CAWGTGTDYEQYF. DNA for the CDR3: TGTGCCTGGGGGACCGGGACAGACTACGAGCAGTACTTC.

The gene calls are TRBV19 and TRBJ2-1, with D possibly being TRBD1 or TRBD2 (5 bases each). This CDR3 contains 14 residues. Germline-derived CDR1 and CDR2 are LNHDA and SQIVND (reference sequence). Deletions cut 7 bases from V and 6 bases from J, with 16 bases between. CDR3 region: CASIGTPLVNEQFF. The CDR3 DNA sequence: TGTGCCAGTATCGGGACGCCCCTGGTCAATGAGCAGTTCTTC.

The sample holds a few counts of this clone. This chain joins TRBV7-8 and TRBJ2-5; 7 bases line up with TRBD2. Trimming cost V 5 bases and J 5 bases; bases outside gene matches: 17. CDR3 length: 17 amino acids. Germline V CDR1 and CDR2: SGHVS, FQNEAQ. The CDR3 reads CASSRAPLGGVRETQYF. DNA for the CDR3: TGTGCCAGCAGCCGAGCCCCCTTGGGGGGGGTGCGGGAGACCCAGTACTTC. The full variable domain, completed using reference TRBV7-8 and TRBJ2-5, is GAGVSQSPRYKVAKRGQDVALRCDPISGHVSLFWYQQALGQGPEFLTYFQNEAQLDKSGLPSDRFFAERPEGSVSTLKIQRTQQEDSAVYLCASSRAPLGGVRETQYFGPGTRLLVL.

The rearrangement joins TRBV7-9 to TRBJ1-1; D unresolved. V lost 7 bases to trimming and J lost 4 bases, with 16 bases between them. The V gene's germline CDR1 is SEHNR and CDR2 FQNEAQ (reference sequence). This CDR3 is 14 amino acids long. CDR3 in amino acids: CASKVAGLGTEAFF. DNA for the CDR3: TGTGCCAGCAAAGTGGCGGGGTTGGGCACTGAAGCTTTCTTT.

Concerning this clone itself: Additional DNA sequences in this sample encode the identical CDR3. J is TRBJ2-7 and V is TRBV30; D not resolved. Germline values: CDR1 GTSNPN, CDR2 SVGIG (reference sequence). Between the trimmed V and J ends, which lost 1 base and 4 bases, there was a span of 5 bases. The CDR3 loop spans 11 amino acids. The CDR3: CAWSGGYEQYF. The CDR3 DNA reads as TGTGCCTGGAGTGGGGGATACGAGCAGTACTTC.

This clone was seen just once. The chain employs TRBV6-5 and TRBJ1-1, with TRBD1 as a possible D gene (5 bases). This CDR3 comprises 13 residues. Looked up from germline, CDR1 is MNHEY and CDR2 is SVGAGI. The V end was cut by 6 bases, the J end by 1 base, with 9 bases between. The DNA of the CDR3 is TGTGCCAGCAGCTTCGACAGGAACACTGAAGCTTTCTTT. Protein: CASSFDRNTEAFF.

V usage is TRBV7-2 and J usage is TRBJ1-1; D possibly corresponds to TRBD1 (6 bases). This CDR3 comprises 17 residues. In germline, CDR1 is SGHTA, CDR2 FQGNSA. The V end was cut by 0 bases, the J end by 0 bases, with 14 bases between. CDR3 coding DNA: TGTGCCAGCAGCTTAGCGGGGGGGCCGACGATGAACACTGAAGCTTTCTTT. Translation gives CASSLAGGPTMNTEAFF.

The gene calls are TRBV7-2 and TRBJ1-4, with unresolved D. Per the germline V gene, CDR1 is SGHTA and CDR2 is FQGNSA. V shed 0 bases and J shed 4 bases, with 3 bases lying between them. The CDR3 consists of 13 residues. In DNA form, the CDR3 reads TGTGCCAGCAGCTTAGCGGGTAATGAAAAACTGTTTTTT. The encoded protein is CASSLAGNEKLFF.

This clone showed up just once. The chain carries TRBV2 and TRBJ1-2; D might be TRBD1 (6 bases). CDR1 is SNHLY, CDR2 FYNNEI, per germline. Trimming pared 5 bases from V and 13 bases from J, leaving 17 bases between. The CDR3 extends over 12 amino acids. The CDR3 nucleotides read TGTGCCAGCAGTATTAACGGGGGGCGGATCACCTTC. It specifies CASSINGGRITF. Full variable domain (missing parts from reference TRBV2 and TRBJ1-2): EPEVTQTPSHQVTQMGQEVILRCVPISNHLYFYWYRQILGQKVEFLVSFYNNEISEKSEIFDDQFSVERPDGSNFTLKIRSTKLEDSAMYFCASSINGGRITFGSGTRLTVV.

The CDR3, as DNA: TGTGCCAGCAGCCTTAGACCGGAGAGCAATCAGCCCCAGCATTTT. Translating it yields CASSLRPESNQPQHF. The chain joins TRBV3-1 (or the pseudogene TRBV3-2) to TRBJ1-5; D remains unclear. This CDR3 comprises 15 residues. Between the trimmed V and J ends, which lost 4 bases and 1 base, there was a span of 11 bases. The germline V gene encodes CDR1 LGHDT and CDR2 YNNKEL (reference sequence).

J is TRBJ1-1 and V is TRBV7-2; a possible D gene is TRBD1 (5 bases). The CDR3 is 14 residues long. V dropped 8 bases and J dropped 3 bases, with 16 bases sitting between them. Per the germline V gene, CDR1 is SGHTA and CDR2 is FQGNSA. The CDR3 DNA reads TGTGCCAGCTTCCCCGGGGCATCGGACACTGAAGCTTTCTTT. This sequence encodes CASFPGASDTEAFF. The complete variable domain, with remaining parts taken from reference TRBV7-2 and TRBJ1-1, reads GAGVSQSPSNKVTEKGKDVELRCDPISGHTALYWYRQSLGQGLEFLIYFQGNSAPDKSGLPSDRFSAERTGGSVSTLTIQRTQQEDSAVYLCASFPGASDTEAFFGQGTRLTVV.

The chain has TRBV7-2 and TRBJ2-1, with a possible D match to TRBD2 (5 bases). The V end lost 0 bases, the J end lost 9 bases, and 12 bases lay between the germline ends. Germline V gene lookup returns CDR1 SGHTA and CDR2 FQGNSA. The CDR3 runs to 14 residues. The CDR3 protein is CASSLAGSRGEQFF. The CDR3, as DNA: TGTGCCAGCAGCTTAGCAGGCTCCCGGGGTGAGCAGTTCTTC.

V usage is TRBV10-2 and J usage is TRBJ1-4, with 7 bases that match TRBD1. Germline CDR1 WSHSY, CDR2 SAAADI. The V gene end was trimmed by 6 bases and the J gene end by 6 bases; junction bases not matched to a gene: 7. The CDR3 consists of 14 residues. CDR3 sequence (DNA): TGCGCCAGCAGACACAGGGGTGGAGATGAAAAACTGTTTTTT. This sequence encodes CASRHRGGDEKLFF.

The chain couples TRBV5-4 to TRBJ1-1; D is unclear. Germline V gene data show CDR1 as SGHNT and CDR2 as YYREEE (reference sequence). V dropped 0 bases and J dropped 6 bases, with 12 bases sitting between them. The length of the CDR3 is 14 residues. The chain's CDR3 is CASSLDMGKAEAFF. In DNA form, the CDR3 reads TGTGCCAGCAGCTTGGATATGGGAAAGGCTGAAGCTTTCTTT.

A single count supports this clone. The genes are TRBV2 and TRBJ1-1, with no clear D. Per the germline V gene, CDR1 is SNHLY and CDR2 is FYNNEI. Trimming pared 6 bases from V and 2 bases from J, leaving 10 bases between. The length of the CDR3 is 13 residues. CDR3 nucleotides: TGTGCCAGCAGGGCCAGCCTTAACACTGAAGCTTTCTTT. This gives the protein CASRASLNTEAFF.

Worth noting for this clone: Its ends do not fully match the called genes, so a read error is possible. The V call is TRBV4-2, the J call TRBJ2-1, with 9 bases aligning to TRBD2. Germline CDR1 reads LGHNA; CDR2 reads YNFKEQ. CDR3 length: 16 amino acids. In nucleotides, the CDR3 is TGTGCCAGCAGCCAAGTAGCGGGGGACTCCAACAATGAGCAGTTCTTC. Amino acid sequence: CASSQVAGDSNNEQFF.

CDR3: CATRGSPNTEAFF. In nucleotides, the CDR3 is TGTGCCACCAGAGGGTCCCCGAACACTGAAGCTTTCTTT. The gene calls are TRBV24-1 and TRBJ1-1; no clear D gene. Germline values: CDR1 KGHDR, CDR2 SFDVKD. The CDR3 totals 13 residues. Trimming left V 7 bases short and J 1 base short, with 9 bases between.

The chain uses TRBV9 and TRBJ1-6; D ambiguous. In germline, CDR1 is SGDLS, CDR2 YYNGEE. The ends were cut back, 0 bases at V and 6 bases at J, with 7 bases in the middle. The CDR3 runs to 14 residues. The CDR3 is CASSVVGRNSPLHF. CDR3 bases: TGTGCCAGCAGCGTAGTCGGCCGTAATTCACCCCTCCACTTT.

The chain is built from TRBV10-1 and TRBJ2-3; D possibly uses TRBD1 or TRBD2 (5 bases each). V was cut by 3 bases and J by 1 base, with 11 bases left in between. Per the germline V gene, CDR1 is WNHNN and CDR2 is SYGVQD (reference sequence). The CDR3 runs to 15 residues. The CDR3 DNA reads as TGCGCCAGCAGTGATTATGGGGGAGGCACAGATACGCAGTATTTT. Translated, it gives CASSDYGGGTDTQYF.

The chain joins TRBV5-1 to TRBJ2-7; weak D call: TRBD2 (5 bases). The V and J ends lost 4 bases and 1 base respectively, with 12 bases between them. The CDR3 consists of 14 residues. The germline V gene encodes CDR1 SGHRS and CDR2 YFSETQ. The CDR3: CASSPPDLSYEQYF. Here the CDR3 DNA reads TGCGCCAGCAGCCCCCCGGACTTATCCTACGAGCAGTACTTC.

This chain connects TRBV29-1 to TRBJ2-7, with D possibly being TRBD2 (6 bases). This CDR3 has 13 amino acids. V lost 6 bases, J lost 2 bases, and 14 bases lay in between. Germline loops: CDR1 SQVTM, CDR2 ANQGSEA. CDR3 region: CSVGGILTYEQYF. In DNA form, the CDR3 reads TGCAGCGTGGGGGGAATCCTTACCTACGAGCAGTACTTC.

The chain recombines TRBV3-1 (or the pseudogene TRBV3-2) with TRBJ2-7; the match to TRBD2 covers 8 bases. V lost 0 bases to trimming and J lost 7 bases; unmatched junction nucleotides: 11. This CDR3 comprises 16 residues. Germline assignment: CDR1 LGHDT and CDR2 YNNKEL (reference sequence). CDR3 amino acids: CASSQDGTGGRSEQYF. CDR3 in DNA: TGTGCCAGCAGCCAAGATGGGACGGGGGGGCGGTCTGAGCAGTACTTC.